These 6 T cell receptor beta chains were all obtained from the same sample, sequenced in a study of blood T cell repertoires in COVID-19. Sequencing was performed with immunoSEQ multiplex PCR; in TCRdb, only in-frame clones are kept and a portion is missing. The table shows 110,000 to 150,000 clones, with approximately 85% occurring only once. Sequencing was done on a sample of peripheral blood. The receptors were gathered from a man aged 45-60 years with acute or convalescent COVID-19.

In its sample, this clone was seen a few times. CDR3 in amino acids: CASSPSTGSNQPQHF. As DNA, the CDR3 is TGTGCCAGCTCACCATCGACAGGGAGCAATCAGCCCCAGCATTTT. V and J are TRBV18 and TRBJ1-5, with 7 nucleotides matching TRBD1. The germline CDR1 and CDR2 sequences are KGHSH and LQKENI. This CDR3 has 15 amino acids. After removal of 2 bases from V and 1 base from J, the junction contained 2 bases not matched to a gene.

V usage is TRBV5-5 and J usage is TRBJ2-7; 13 bases line up with TRBD2. Trimming removed 5 bases from V and 2 bases from J; junction bases left unmatched: 4. The CDR3 spans 15 residues. Germline CDR1 is SGHKS and CDR2 is YYEKEE (reference sequence). The DNA of the CDR3 is TGTGCCAGCAGGTTCGGGACTAGCGGGGCCTACGAGCAGTACTTC. Protein: CASRFGTSGAYEQYF.

The V and J genes are TRBV11-2 and TRBJ1-1; D gene uncertain. Deletions cut 5 bases from V and 11 bases from J, with 12 bases between. Germline V lookup: CDR1 SGHAT, CDR2 FQNNGV. This CDR3 spans 11 amino acids. The CDR3 here is CASSPIMGAFF. CDR3 sequence (DNA): TGTGCCAGCAGCCCCATCATGGGCGCTTTCTTT.

The chain couples TRBV2 to TRBJ1-2; 10 bases are shared with TRBD1. Germline V gene sequence: CDR1 SNHLY, CDR2 FYNNEI. CDR3 length: 14 residues. With V trimmed by 6 bases and J by 4 bases, 5 bases remained unmatched. The chain's CDR3 is CASRGDRGPYGYTF. As DNA, the CDR3 is TGTGCCAGCAGGGGCGACAGGGGGCCCTATGGCTACACCTTC.

The genes are TRBV5-1 and TRBJ1-1; D uncertain. Trimming pared 1 base from V and 0 bases from J, leaving 16 bases between. The germline V gene encodes CDR1 SGHRS and CDR2 YFSETQ. This CDR3 region has 17 residues. The CDR3 is CASSLLGRVGMNTEAFF. DNA of the CDR3: TGCGCCAGCAGCTTGTTGGGTAGGGTCGGGATGAACACTGAAGCTTTCTTT.

This rearrangement joins TRBV5-1 to TRBJ1-6; possibly TRBD1 for D (5 bases). V dropped 5 bases and J dropped 6 bases, with 18 bases sitting between them. Germline CDR1 is SGHRS and CDR2 is YFSETQ. This CDR3 comprises 16 residues. The CDR3 loop is CASSSGPGPLNSPLHF. The DNA of the CDR3 is TGCGCCAGCAGTTCGGGCCCAGGGCCCCTTAATTCACCCCTCCACTTT. Full variable domain (remainder filled in from reference TRBV5-1 and TRBJ1-6): KAGVTQTPRYLIKTRGQQVTLSCSPISGHRSVSWYQQTPGQGLQFLFEYFSETQRNKGNFPGRFSGRQFSNSRSEMNVSTLELGDSALYLCASSSGPGPLNSPLHFGNGTRLTVT.